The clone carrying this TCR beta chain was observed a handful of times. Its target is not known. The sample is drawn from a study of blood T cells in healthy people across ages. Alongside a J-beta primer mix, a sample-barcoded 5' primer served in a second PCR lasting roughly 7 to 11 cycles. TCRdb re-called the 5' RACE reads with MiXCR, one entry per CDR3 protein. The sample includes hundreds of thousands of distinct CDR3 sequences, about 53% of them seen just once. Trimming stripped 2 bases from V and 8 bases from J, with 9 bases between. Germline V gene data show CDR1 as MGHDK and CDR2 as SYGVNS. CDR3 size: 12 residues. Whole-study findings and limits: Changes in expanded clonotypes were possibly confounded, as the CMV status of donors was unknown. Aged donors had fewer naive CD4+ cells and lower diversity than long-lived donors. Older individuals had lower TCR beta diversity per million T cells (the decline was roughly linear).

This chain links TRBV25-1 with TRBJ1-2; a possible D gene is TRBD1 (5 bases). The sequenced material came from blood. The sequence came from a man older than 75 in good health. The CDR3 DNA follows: TGTGCCAGCAGTGAACAGGGACGCGGCTACACCTTC. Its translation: CASSEQGRGYTF.